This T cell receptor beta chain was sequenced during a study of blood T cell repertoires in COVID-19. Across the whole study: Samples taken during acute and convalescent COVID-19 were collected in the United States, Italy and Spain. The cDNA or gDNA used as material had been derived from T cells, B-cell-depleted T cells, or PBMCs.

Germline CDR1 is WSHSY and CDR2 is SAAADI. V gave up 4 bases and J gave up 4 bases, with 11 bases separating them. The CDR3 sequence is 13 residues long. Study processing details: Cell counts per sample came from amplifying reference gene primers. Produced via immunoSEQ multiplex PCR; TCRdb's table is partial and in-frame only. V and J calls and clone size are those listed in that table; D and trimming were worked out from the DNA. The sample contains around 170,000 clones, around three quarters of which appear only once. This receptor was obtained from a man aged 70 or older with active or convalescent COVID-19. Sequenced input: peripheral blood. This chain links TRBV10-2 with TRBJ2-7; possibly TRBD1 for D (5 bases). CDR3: CASSGGVGYEQYF. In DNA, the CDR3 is TGCGCCAGCAGTGGGGGCGTTGGATACGAGCAGTACTTC.